One TCR beta chain is described in this entry. This sample stems from a study of shared T cell receptors in the human thymus. Germline CDR1 MDHEN, CDR2 SYDVKM. J gave up 0 bases and V 2 bases, and 3 bases lay outside the gene matches. The CDR3 length is 18 residues. Repertoires were generated with immunoSEQ multiplex PCR, while TCRdb's copy carries only in-frame clones and drops some. The repertoire holds more than 300,000 clones, with 95% as singletons. The source of this sequence is a human donor. Material: thymocytes. The V call is TRBV28, the J call TRBJ2-2; 13 bases line up with TRBD2. In nucleotides, the CDR3 is TGTGCCAGCAGTTTAGAACTAGCGGGAGGGCCGAACACCGGGGAGCTGTTTTTT. It encodes CASSLELAGGPNTGELFF.